Below, 29 T cell receptor beta chains from the same sample are listed, as sequenced in a study of T cell responses to AZD1222 COVID-19 vaccine. Sequencing was performed with immunoSEQ multiplex PCR; in TCRdb, only in-frame clones are kept and a portion is missing. The sample includes 200,000 or so clones, approximately 90% of them seen just once. The specimen comprised peripheral blood, sampled on day 0 of AZD1222 vaccination. Receptors were obtained from an adult in good health.

V gene TRBV19 combines with J gene TRBJ2-3, with 9 positions matching TRBD1. The CDR3 totals 14 residues. The germline CDR1 and CDR2 sequences are LNHDA and SQIVND (reference sequence). The trim removed 6 bases at V and 0 bases at J, leaving 1 base unmatched. As DNA, the CDR3 is TGTGCCAGTAGCGACAGGGGGAGCACAGATACGCAGTATTTT. Translating gives CASSDRGSTDTQYF.

This chain uses TRBV7-2 with TRBJ2-5, with 9 bases that match TRBD2. The junction had 8 bases not matched to a gene; V was cut back by 11 bases and J by 1 base. The CDR3 spans 14 residues. Germline assignment: CDR1 SGHTA and CDR2 FQGNSA. The CDR3: CAAAASGAQETQYF. The CDR3 nucleotides are TGTGCCGCAGCGGCTAGCGGGGCCCAAGAGACCCAGTACTTC.

The chain has TRBV15 and TRBJ1-4; D might be TRBD1 (5 bases). The V end was cut by 3 bases, the J end by 8 bases, with 10 bases between. CDR1 LNHNV and CDR2 YYDKDF come from the germline V gene (reference sequence). This CDR3 is 13 amino acids long. CDR3 loop: CATSRDRDEKLFF. CDR3 nucleotides: TGTGCCACCAGCAGGGATAGGGACGAAAAACTGTTTTTT.

This clone appeared a single time. The chain has TRBV11-2 and TRBJ1-4; TRBD1 might be the D (5 bases). Trimming removed 5 bases at V and 7 bases at J, with 23 bases between. The CDR3 is 17 residues long. Germline CDR1 reads SGHAT; CDR2 reads FQNNGV. CDR3 sequence: CASSQLGGQGSPEKLFF. The CDR3 region has the DNA TGTGCCAGCAGCCAATTAGGCGGGCAGGGATCGCCTGAAAAACTGTTTTTT.

This sequence joins TRBV28 and TRBJ2-5, with 9 bases that match TRBD1. CDR1 and CDR2 (germline): MDHEN, SYDVKM. This CDR3 has 15 residues. V was clipped by 2 bases and J by 5 bases; unmatched bases: 6. The CDR3 DNA follows: TGTGCCAGCAGTTTAGCTACAGGGGGCAAGGAGACCCAGTACTTC. It is translated as CASSLATGGKETQYF.

V gene TRBV15 combines with J gene TRBJ1-5; maybe TRBD1 (6 bases). This CDR3 has 15 residues. Germline CDR1 reads LNHNV; CDR2 reads YYDKDF (reference sequence). The ends were cut back, 5 bases at V and 7 bases at J, with 18 bases in the middle. DNA for the CDR3: TGTGCCACCAGCGGGGGCCAGGGGTTGGGGCAGCCCCAGCATTTT. It codes for CATSGGQGLGQPQHF.

The chain joins TRBV7-9 to TRBJ1-3; 7 bases match TRBD1. Germline lookup yields CDR1 SEHNR and CDR2 FQNEAQ (reference sequence). The V and J ends lost 6 bases and 4 bases, in that order; junction bases with no gene match: 9. The CDR3 has 15 amino acids. DNA for the CDR3: TGTGCCAGCAGTTTCGAAACAGGGGTCGGAAACACCATATATTTT. Protein: CASSFETGVGNTIYF.

Regarding this clone: The sample carries other DNA sequences with the same CDR3. The gene calls are TRBV18 and TRBJ1-5; D uncertain. CDR3 length: 13 residues. Germline values: CDR1 KGHSH, CDR2 LQKENI. Trimming took 3 bases from V and 5 from J, leaving 8 bases between them. The CDR3 here is CASSPGRDQPQHF. The CDR3 bases are TGTGCCAGCTCACCGGGGAGGGATCAGCCCCAGCATTTT.

This chain links TRBV7-7 with TRBJ2-7; 14 nucleotides line up with TRBD2. The junction had 4 bases not matched to a gene; V was cut back by 5 bases and J by 4 bases. This CDR3 spans 15 amino acids. Germline V gives CDR1 SSHAT, CDR2 FNYEAQ (reference sequence). The CDR3 reads CASSVTSGRGYEQYF. In nucleotides, the CDR3 is TGTGCCAGCAGCGTGACTAGCGGGAGGGGTTACGAGCAGTACTTC. Full variable domain (remainder filled in from reference TRBV7-7 and TRBJ2-7): GAGVSQSPRYKVTKRGQDVTLRCDPISSHATLYWYQQALGQGPEFLTYFNYEAQPDKSGLPSDRFSAERPEGSISTLTIQRTEQRDSAMYRCASSVTSGRGYEQYFGPGTRLTVT.

The chain couples TRBV7-2 to TRBJ2-1; a possible D gene is TRBD1 (5 bases). V shed 4 bases and J shed 5 bases, with 12 bases lying between them. The CDR3 sequence is 14 residues long. Germline V gene lookup returns CDR1 SGHTA and CDR2 FQGNSA. The CDR3 region has the DNA TGTGCCAGCAGCTCCCCCCCAGGGCACAATGAGCAGTTCTTC. This encodes CASSSPPGHNEQFF.

The chain carries TRBV30 and TRBJ2-1, with D tentatively TRBD2 (6 bases). This CDR3 has 19 amino acids. V was shortened by 5 bases and J by 7 bases, with 33 bases between the two germline ends. The germline V gene encodes CDR1 GTSNPN and CDR2 SVGIG (reference sequence). The chain's CDR3 is CAWLTLGTPYSISGNEQFF. CDR3 sequence (DNA): TGTGCCTGGTTAACGCTGGGGACTCCTTACTCCATTTCGGGGAATGAGCAGTTCTTC.

This rearrangement joins TRBV4-1 to TRBJ2-3; D possibly uses TRBD1 or TRBD2 (6 bases each). Germline CDR1 MGHRA, CDR2 YSYEKL. The CDR3 contains 16 residues. Trimming pared 5 bases from V and 0 bases from J, leaving 15 bases between. CDR3 amino acids: CASSAQTGTSTDTQYF. The CDR3 DNA sequence: TGCGCCAGCAGCGCCCAAACAGGGACTAGCACAGATACGCAGTATTTT.

The gene calls are TRBV19 and TRBJ1-6; the D gene is possibly TRBD1 (5 bases). CDR3 length: 16 residues. V was shortened by 8 bases and J by 7 bases, with 21 bases between the two germline ends. CDR1 is LNHDA and CDR2 is SQIVND in the germline V gene (reference sequence). DNA of the CDR3: TGTGCCAGTCGCGACCCTCCCAGGGTTGGAAATTCACCCCTCCACTTT. It codes for CASRDPPRVGNSPLHF. The variable domain in full, with the rest retrieved from reference TRBV19 and TRBJ1-6, is DGGITQSPKYLFRKEGQNVTLSCEQNLNHDAMYWYRQDPGQGLRLIYYSQIVNDFQKGDIAEGYSVSREKKESFPLTVTSAQKNPTAFYLCASRDPPRVGNSPLHFGNGTRLTVT.

The V call is TRBV11-3, the J call TRBJ2-1; TRBD2 matches at 8 bases. Unmatched junction bases numbered 5, after V lost 4 bases and J lost 0 bases. Germline assignment: CDR1 SGHNT and CDR2 YENEEA. The CDR3 loop spans 16 amino acids. The CDR3, as DNA: TGTGCCAGCAGCTCCCTCAGCGGGGGCTCCTACAATGAGCAGTTCTTC. This sequence encodes CASSSLSGGSYNEQFF.

This chain links TRBV28 with TRBJ2-6; no clear D gene. V was pared by 6 bases and J by 0 bases, with 18 bases between. CDR3 length: 18 amino acids. The germline gives CDR1 MDHEN, CDR2 SYDVKM. The CDR3 nucleotides are TGTGCCAGCAGGGGTTGGATGCTTCTGAGCTCTGGGGCCAACGTCCTGACTTTC. The encoded protein is CASRGWMLLSSGANVLTF.

The chain recombines TRBV28 with TRBJ2-1; D is unresolved. CDR1 and CDR2 from the germline V gene are MDHEN and SYDVKM. The CDR3 spans 12 residues. Trimming pared 8 bases from V and 9 bases from J, leaving 14 bases between. The CDR3 here is CASALPGGEQFF. In nucleotides, the CDR3 is TGTGCCAGCGCGCTTCCCGGTGGTGAGCAGTTCTTC.

This rearrangement joins TRBV27 to TRBJ1-2, with D unresolved. The CDR3 loop spans 14 amino acids. The germline V gene has CDR1 MNHEY and CDR2 SMNVEV (reference sequence). V shed 3 bases and J shed 5 bases, with 13 bases lying between them. CDR3 amino acids: CASSFVTHPYGYTF. The CDR3 DNA is TGTGCCAGCAGTTTCGTAACACATCCGTATGGCTACACCTTC.

The V call is TRBV27, the J call TRBJ2-3; 13 nucleotides match TRBD2. Germline CDR1 and CDR2: MNHEY and SMNVEV (reference sequence). This CDR3 is 17 amino acids long. V dropped 3 bases and J dropped 0; count of bases not matched to a gene: 3. The CDR3 region is CASSLTSGGSSTDTQYF. CDR3 sequence (DNA): TGTGCCAGCAGTTTGACTAGCGGGGGGTCTAGCACAGATACGCAGTATTTT.

The chain combines TRBV6-4 with TRBJ2-7; 10 nucleotides match TRBD1. CDR1 and CDR2 (germline): MRHNA, SNTAGT. This CDR3 contains 17 residues. Unmatched junction bases numbered 11, after V lost 6 bases and J lost 0 bases. CDR3 residues: CASRTSGTGVPSYEQYF. The CDR3 nucleotides are TGTGCCAGCAGGACGTCCGGGACAGGGGTCCCCTCCTACGAGCAGTACTTC.

The CDR3 coding sequence is TGTGCCAGCAGTTACCGTCCCCGGGGGGGCGGGGAGCTGTTTTTT. It encodes CASSYRPRGGGELFF. This rearrangement joins TRBV6-5 to TRBJ2-2; TRBD2 matches 8 bases. CDR1 and CDR2 from the germline V gene are MNHEY and SVGAGI. The ends lost 2 bases at V and 7 bases at J; junction bases unmatched: 6. CDR3 size: 15 residues.

The chain links TRBV6-2 or TRBV6-3 to TRBJ1-6; the D is unclear. CDR3 size: 14 residues. The V end was cut by 2 bases, the J end by 5 bases, with 7 bases between. The germline CDR1 and CDR2 sequences are MNHEY and SVGEGT. The CDR3 loop is CASSYVGDNSPLHF. For the CDR3, the DNA is TGTGCCAGCAGTTACGTCGGAGATAATTCACCCCTCCACTTT.

The genes are TRBV7-3 and TRBJ2-1; tentatively, D is TRBD2 (5 bases). Germline V lookup: CDR1 SGHTA, CDR2 FQGTGA. The CDR3 is 14 amino acids. With 5 bases removed from V and 1 base from J, the gap between germline ends came to 9 bases. The CDR3 DNA reads as TGTGCCAGCAGCGCTACTAGTTCCTACAATGAGCAGTTCTTC. As protein: CASSATSSYNEQFF.

V is TRBV13 and J is TRBJ2-7; 12 nucleotides match TRBD2. Unmatched junction bases numbered 4, after V lost 3 bases and J lost 4 bases. This CDR3 has 15 residues. Germline V gives CDR1 PRHDT, CDR2 FYEKMQ (reference sequence). In DNA form, the CDR3 reads TGTGCCAGCAGCTTGAGGCTAGCGGGAGGGTACGAGCAGTACTTC. Its protein is CASSLRLAGGYEQYF.

The gene calls are TRBV6-5 and TRBJ2-1; TRBD2 agrees at 10 bases. The CDR3 extends over 15 amino acids. With 4 bases clipped from V and 5 bases from J, the junction kept 5 bases outside the gene matches. Germline CDR1 and CDR2: MNHEY and SVGAGI. As DNA, the CDR3 is TGTGCCAGCAGTTCCGCACTAGCGGGGCACAATGAGCAGTTCTTC. It encodes CASSSALAGHNEQFF.

The J gene is TRBJ1-2, the V gene TRBV10-3; TRBD1 is a possible D gene (5 bases). This CDR3 contains 12 residues. Germline CDR1 is ENHRY and CDR2 is SYGVKD. Trimming took 9 bases from V and 6 from J, leaving 14 bases between them. The CDR3 region has the DNA TGTGCCATTACCGGGACTTCCAATGGCTACACCTTC. It specifies CAITGTSNGYTF.

V usage is TRBV5-4 and J usage is TRBJ2-5, with D possibly TRBD1 on 5 matching bases. CDR1 and CDR2 (germline): SGHNT, YYREEE (reference sequence). Trimming removed 4 bases at V and 1 base at J, with 20 bases between. The CDR3 loop spans 17 amino acids. The CDR3 DNA is TGTGCCAGCAGCAACTATCGAGGTGCAGGGCCCCAAGAGACCCAGTACTTC. Its protein product is CASSNYRGAGPQETQYF. The entire variable domain, with the rest obtained from reference TRBV5-4 and TRBJ2-5, is as follows: ETGVTQSPTHLIKTRGQQVTLRCSSQSGHNTVSWYQQALGQGPQFIFQYYREEENGRGNFPPRFSGLQFPNYSSELNVNALELDDSALYLCASSNYRGAGPQETQYFGPGTRLLVL.

The chain carries TRBV14 and TRBJ2-1; 8 nucleotides align to TRBD2. Germline V gene lookup returns CDR1 SGHDN and CDR2 FVKESK. Trimming took 2 bases from V and 9 from J; bases not matched to a gene: 6. This CDR3 has 14 amino acids. The CDR3 here is CASSQTSGPSEQFF. Here the CDR3 DNA reads TGTGCCAGCAGCCAAACTAGCGGCCCTAGTGAGCAGTTCTTC.

The rearrangement links TRBV2 to TRBJ2-7; tentative D call: TRBD1 (6 bases). Germline lookup yields CDR1 SNHLY and CDR2 FYNNEI. Trimming removed 8 bases from V and 6 bases from J, with 17 bases in between. The CDR3 sequence is 13 residues long. This chain's CDR3 is CASGTGSWVEQYF. The CDR3 nucleotides are TGTGCCAGCGGCACAGGGAGCTGGGTCGAGCAGTACTTC.

V gene TRBV28 combines with J gene TRBJ1-5; D remains ambiguous. The CDR3 loop spans 16 amino acids. Germline V gene lookup returns CDR1 MDHEN and CDR2 SYDVKM. Between the trimmed V and J ends, which lost 2 bases and 6 bases, there was a span of 17 bases. In nucleotides, the CDR3 is TGTGCCAGCAGTTTACCCCCACTCCCTAACGGTCAGCCCCAGCATTTT. This codes for CASSLPPLPNGQPQHF.